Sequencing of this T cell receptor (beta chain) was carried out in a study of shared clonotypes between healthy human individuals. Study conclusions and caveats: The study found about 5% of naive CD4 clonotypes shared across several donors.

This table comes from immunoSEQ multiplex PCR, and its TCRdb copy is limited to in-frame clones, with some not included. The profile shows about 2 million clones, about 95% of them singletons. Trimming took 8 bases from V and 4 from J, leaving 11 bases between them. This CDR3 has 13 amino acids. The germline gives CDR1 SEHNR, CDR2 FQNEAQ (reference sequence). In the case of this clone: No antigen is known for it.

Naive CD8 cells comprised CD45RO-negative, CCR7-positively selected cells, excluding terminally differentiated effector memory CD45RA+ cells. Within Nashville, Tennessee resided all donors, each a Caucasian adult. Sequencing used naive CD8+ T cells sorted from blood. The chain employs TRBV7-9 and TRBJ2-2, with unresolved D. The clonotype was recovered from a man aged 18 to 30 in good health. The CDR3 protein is CASLAWGTGELFF. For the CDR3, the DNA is TGTGCCAGCCTGGCCTGGGGCACCGGGGAGCTGTTTTTT.